This TCR beta chain was observed in a study of blood T cell repertoires in COVID-19. On the study more broadly: The cDNA or gDNA used as material had been derived from T cells, B-cell-depleted T cells, or PBMCs.

TCRdb's table, derived via immunoSEQ multiplex PCR, lists solely in-frame clones and lacks some. The sample has 200,000 to 250,000 clones, 80% to 85% seen once. Enrolment of Seattle patients took place during active infection, and they were followed longitudinally. This clone came up a few times. Trimming at V came to 4 bases and at J to 0 bases, leaving 3 bases not matched to a gene. Per the germline V gene, CDR1 is SNHLY and CDR2 is FYNNEI. The CDR3 is 15 amino acids. This receptor was identified in a woman of 80 years or more with COVID-19, enrolled during active disease. J is TRBJ2-4 and V is TRBV2; the match to TRBD2 covers 7 bases. Sequencing used peripheral blood. The CDR3 sequence: CASSGDYIAKNIQYF. DNA for the CDR3: TGTGCCAGCAGTGGGGACTATATAGCCAAAAACATTCAGTACTTC.